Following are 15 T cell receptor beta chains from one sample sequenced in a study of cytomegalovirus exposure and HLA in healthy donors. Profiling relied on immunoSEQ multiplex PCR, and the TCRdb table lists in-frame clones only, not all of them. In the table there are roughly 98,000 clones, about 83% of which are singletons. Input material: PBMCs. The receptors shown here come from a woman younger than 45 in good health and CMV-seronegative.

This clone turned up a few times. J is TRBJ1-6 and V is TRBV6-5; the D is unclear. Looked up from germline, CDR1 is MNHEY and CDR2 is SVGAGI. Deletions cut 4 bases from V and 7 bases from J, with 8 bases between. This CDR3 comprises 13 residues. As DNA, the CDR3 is TGTGCCAGCAGTTCCGGCGGGAATTCACCCCTCCACTTT. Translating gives CASSSGGNSPLHF.

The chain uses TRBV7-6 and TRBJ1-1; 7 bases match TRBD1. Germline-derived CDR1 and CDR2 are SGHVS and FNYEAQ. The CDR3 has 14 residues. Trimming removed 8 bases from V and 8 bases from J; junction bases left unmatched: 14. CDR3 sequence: CASSPWEDREEAFF. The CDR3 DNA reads TGTGCCAGCTCTCCCTGGGAAGACAGGGAGGAAGCTTTCTTT.

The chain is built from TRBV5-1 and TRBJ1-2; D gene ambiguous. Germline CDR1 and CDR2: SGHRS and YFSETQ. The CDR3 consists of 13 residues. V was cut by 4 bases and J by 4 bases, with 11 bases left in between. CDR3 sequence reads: CASSGGSSYGYTF. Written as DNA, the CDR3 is TGCGCCAGCAGCGGAGGGTCGTCCTATGGCTACACCTTC. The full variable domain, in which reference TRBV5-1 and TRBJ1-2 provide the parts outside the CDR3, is KAGVTQTPRYLIKTRGQQVTLSCSPISGHRSVSWYQQTPGQGLQFLFEYFSETQRNKGNFPGRFSGRQFSNSRSEMNVSTLELGDSALYLCASSGGSSYGYTFGSGTRLTVV.

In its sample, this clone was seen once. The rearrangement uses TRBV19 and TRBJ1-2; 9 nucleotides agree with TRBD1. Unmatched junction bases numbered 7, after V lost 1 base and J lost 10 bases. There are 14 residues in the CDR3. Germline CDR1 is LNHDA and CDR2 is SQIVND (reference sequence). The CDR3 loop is CASSIGGDRDFYTF. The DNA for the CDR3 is TGTGCCAGTAGTATAGGCGGGGACAGGGATTTCTACACCTTC.

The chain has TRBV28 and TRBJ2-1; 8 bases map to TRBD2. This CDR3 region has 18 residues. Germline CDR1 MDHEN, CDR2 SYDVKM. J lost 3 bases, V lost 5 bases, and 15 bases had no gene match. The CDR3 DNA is TGTGCCAGCAGTCCCAGTATAGGTTTGGGGACTAGCTACAATGAGCAGTTCTTC. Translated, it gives CASSPSIGLGTSYNEQFF. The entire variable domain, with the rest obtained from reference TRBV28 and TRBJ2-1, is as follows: DVKVTQSSRYLVKRTGEKVFLECVQDMDHENMFWYRQDPGLGLRLIYFSYDVKMKEKGDIPEGYSVSREKKERFSLILESASTNQTSMYLCASSPSIGLGTSYNEQFFGPGTRLTVL.

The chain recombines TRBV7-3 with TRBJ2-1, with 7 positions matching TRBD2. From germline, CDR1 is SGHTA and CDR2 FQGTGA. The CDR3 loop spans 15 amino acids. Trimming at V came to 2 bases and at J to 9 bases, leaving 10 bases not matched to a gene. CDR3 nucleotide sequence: TGTGCCAGCAGCTTAGGCTTTCGGGGGGATAGTGAGCAGTTCTTC. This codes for CASSLGFRGDSEQFF.

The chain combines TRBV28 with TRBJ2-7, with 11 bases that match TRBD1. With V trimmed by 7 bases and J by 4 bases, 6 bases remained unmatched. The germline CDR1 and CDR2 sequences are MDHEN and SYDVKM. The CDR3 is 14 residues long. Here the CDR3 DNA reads TGTGCCAGCATGAAAGGGACAGGGGGGTACGAGCAGTACTTC. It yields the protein CASMKGTGGYEQYF.

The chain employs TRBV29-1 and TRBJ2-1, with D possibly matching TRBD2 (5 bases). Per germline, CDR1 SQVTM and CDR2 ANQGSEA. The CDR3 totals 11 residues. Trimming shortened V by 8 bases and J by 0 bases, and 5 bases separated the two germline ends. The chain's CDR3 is CSTSSYNEQFF. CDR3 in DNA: TGCAGCACTAGCTCCTACAATGAGCAGTTCTTC.

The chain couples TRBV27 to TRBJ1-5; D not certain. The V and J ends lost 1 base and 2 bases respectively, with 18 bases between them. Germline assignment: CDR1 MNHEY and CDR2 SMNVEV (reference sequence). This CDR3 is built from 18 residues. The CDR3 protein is CASSLWAPVRQGNQPQHF. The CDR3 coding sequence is TGTGCCAGCAGTTTATGGGCCCCGGTTCGGCAGGGCAATCAGCCCCAGCATTTT.

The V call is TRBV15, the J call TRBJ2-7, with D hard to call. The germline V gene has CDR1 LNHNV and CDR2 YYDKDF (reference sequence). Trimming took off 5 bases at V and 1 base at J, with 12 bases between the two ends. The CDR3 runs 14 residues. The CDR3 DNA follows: TGTGCCACCAGCGCGGCTAGTGGATCCTACGAGCAGTACTTC. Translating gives CATSAASGSYEQYF.

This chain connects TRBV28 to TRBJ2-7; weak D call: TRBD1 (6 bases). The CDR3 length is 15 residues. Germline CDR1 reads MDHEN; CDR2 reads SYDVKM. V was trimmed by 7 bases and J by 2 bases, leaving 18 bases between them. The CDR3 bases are TGTGCCAGCACCTCCACAGGGTTACTCACCTACGAGCAGTACTTC. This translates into CASTSTGLLTYEQYF.

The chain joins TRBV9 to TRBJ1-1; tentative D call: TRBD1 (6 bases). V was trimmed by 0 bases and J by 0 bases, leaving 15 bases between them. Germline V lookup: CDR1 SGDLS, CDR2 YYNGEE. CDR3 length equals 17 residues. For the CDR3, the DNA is TGTGCCAGCAGCGTAGTGCCCGGGGGGCGGCTGAACACTGAAGCTTTCTTT. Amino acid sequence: CASSVVPGGRLNTEAFF. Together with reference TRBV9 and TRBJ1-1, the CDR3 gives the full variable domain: DSGVTQTPKHLITATGQRVTLRCSPRSGDLSVYWYQQSLDQGLQFLIQYYNGEERAKGNILERFSAQQFPDLHSELNLSSLELGDSALYFCASSVVPGGRLNTEAFFGQGTRLTVV.

CDR3 nucleotides: TGTGCCAGTAGTGGGGGGGGTGAGCAGTTCTTC. It is translated as CASSGGGEQFF. J is TRBJ2-1 and V is TRBV19, with TRBD2 matching 7 bases. The CDR3 has 11 amino acids. Germline V gene sequence: CDR1 LNHDA, CDR2 SQIVND (reference sequence). V dropped 5 bases and J dropped 9; count of bases not matched to a gene: 1. The whole variable domain, remainder taken from reference TRBV19 and TRBJ2-1, is DGGITQSPKYLFRKEGQNVTLSCEQNLNHDAMYWYRQDPGQGLRLIYYSQIVNDFQKGDIAEGYSVSREKKESFPLTVTSAQKNPTAFYLCASSGGGEQFFGPGTRLTVL.

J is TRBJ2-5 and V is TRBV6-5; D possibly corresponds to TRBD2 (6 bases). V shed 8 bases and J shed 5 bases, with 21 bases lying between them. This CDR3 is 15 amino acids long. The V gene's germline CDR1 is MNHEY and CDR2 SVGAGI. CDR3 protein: CASGPDLEGRETQYF. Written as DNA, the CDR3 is TGTGCCAGCGGTCCGGATTTGGAGGGTCGGGAGACCCAGTACTTC.

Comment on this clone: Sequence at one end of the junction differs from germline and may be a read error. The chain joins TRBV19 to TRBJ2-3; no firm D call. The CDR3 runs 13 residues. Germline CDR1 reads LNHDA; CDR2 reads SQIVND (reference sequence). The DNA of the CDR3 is TGCGCCAGTAGCCCAGCAGGTTCGGATACGCAGTATTTT. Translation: CASSPAGSDTQYF. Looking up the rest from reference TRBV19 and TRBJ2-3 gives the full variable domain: DGGITQSPKYLFRKEGQNVTLSCEQNLNHDAMYWYRQDPGQGLRLIYYSQIVNDFQKGDIAEGYSVSREKKESFPLTVTSAQKNPTAFYLCASSPAGSDTQYFGPGTRLTVL.